The next 16 T cell receptor beta chains were all read from a single sample in a study of blood T cells in healthy people across ages (dated by TCRdb to about 2015). The method was 5' RACE. Sequencing was carried out with an Illumina HiSeq 2500. A second about 7 to 11 cycle PCR used a sample-barcoded 5' primer and a J-beta primer mix. TCRdb applied fastp at Q25 and MiXCR to the public reads, then kept only in-frame beta chains. All rows with the same CDR3 protein become a single entry with the most common DNA and genes. The sample table contains under 2,000,000 distinct CDR3 sequences; only one count was recorded for roughly 50% of them. Together, the top ten hold roughly 2.1% of the sample. The sample consisted of blood. All receptors come from a woman aged 40 to 50 in good health.

This clonotype was counted between two and nine times. CDR3 residues: CSATGTGGETQYF. In nucleotides, the CDR3 is TGCAGTGCTACCGGGACAGGGGGAGAGACCCAGTACTTC. The V call is TRBV20-1, the J call TRBJ2-5; 11 nucleotides agree with TRBD1. The germline CDR1 and CDR2 sequences are DFQATT and SNEGSKA (reference sequence). The CDR3 extends over 13 amino acids. The J segment lost 4 bases and the V segment lost 4 bases, leaving 2 bases of the junction unmatched.

The chain joins TRBV6-5 to TRBJ1-1; the match to TRBD1 covers 7 bases. Germline values: CDR1 MNHEY, CDR2 SVGAGI. There are 17 residues in the CDR3. Trimming removed 2 bases from V and 9 bases from J; junction bases left unmatched: 18. The CDR3 DNA sequence: TGTGCCAGCAGTTACCAGACAGGGTTTGGGGGTGTGACTAAAGCTTTCTTT. Amino acids: CASSYQTGFGGVTKAFF.

The rearrangement links TRBV20-1 to TRBJ2-1; the D gene is possibly TRBD2 (7 bases). The CDR3 runs to 18 residues. Germline CDR1 and CDR2: DFQATT and SNEGSKA (reference sequence). V was clipped by 0 bases and J by 1 base, with 19 bases between them. The CDR3 reads CSARDRRGAFSSYNEQFF. The CDR3 coding sequence is TGCAGTGCTAGAGATCGCCGGGGGGCCTTCTCTTCCTACAATGAGCAGTTCTTC.

The CDR3 loop is CASSPTTGYRETQYF. The DNA for the CDR3 is TGTGCCAGCAGTCCCACCACAGGGTACAGAGAGACCCAGTACTTC. V is TRBV27 and J is TRBJ2-5, with a tentative D call TRBD1 (6 bases). Trimming removed 5 bases at V and 4 bases at J, with 17 bases between. The CDR3 runs to 15 residues. CDR1 MNHEY and CDR2 SMNVEV come from the germline V gene (reference sequence).

This clonotype occurred a few times. The CDR3 region is CASSFRTGGETGANVLTF. The DNA of the CDR3 is TGTGCCAGCAGTTTTAGGACAGGTGGGGAGACTGGGGCCAACGTCCTGACTTTC. The chain combines TRBV27 with TRBJ2-6; 7 nucleotides match TRBD1. J gave up 2 bases and V 3 bases, and 10 bases lay outside the gene matches. CDR1 and CDR2 (germline): MNHEY, SMNVEV (reference sequence). The CDR3 has 18 amino acids.

This sequence joins TRBV24-1 and TRBJ2-1; TRBD2 agrees at 10 bases. The CDR3 spans 17 residues. The junction had 6 bases not matched to a gene; V was cut back by 4 bases and J by 1 base. Per germline, CDR1 KGHDR and CDR2 SFDVKD. This chain's CDR3 is CATSDPLAGGSYNEQFF. The CDR3 coding sequence is TGTGCCACCAGTGACCCCTTAGCGGGGGGATCCTACAATGAGCAGTTCTTC.

This rearrangement joins TRBV7-9 to TRBJ2-1, with D perhaps given as TRBD1 or TRBD2 (6 bases each). The V gene lost 5 bases and the J gene lost 0 bases, with 26 bases spanning the gap. This CDR3 is built from 20 residues. Germline-derived CDR1 and CDR2 are SEHNR and FQNEAQ (reference sequence). Here the CDR3 reads CASSPLRGVPRRSSYNEQFF. CDR3 nucleotide sequence: TGTGCCAGCAGCCCCCTGAGGGGGGTTCCTCGTCGTAGCTCCTACAATGAGCAGTTCTTC. Full variable domain (remainder filled in from reference TRBV7-9 and TRBJ2-1): DTGVSQNPRHKITKRGQNVTFRCDPISEHNRLYWYRQTLGQGPEFLTYFQNEAQLEKSRLLSDRFSAERPKGSFSTLEIQRTEQGDSAMYLCASSPLRGVPRRSSYNEQFFGPGTRLTVL.

This chain connects TRBV25-1 to TRBJ2-3; D gene ambiguous. Looked up from germline, CDR1 is MGHDK and CDR2 is SYGVNS. The CDR3 contains 13 residues. V was cut by 0 bases and J by 4 bases, with 5 bases left in between. CDR3 protein: CASSEYNPDTQYF. CDR3 nucleotides: TGTGCCAGCAGTGAATATAATCCAGATACGCAGTATTTT.

This chain uses TRBV4-1 with TRBJ1-2, with 7 bases fitting TRBD1. The V segment lost 0 bases and the J segment 4 bases; nucleotides outside the gene matches: 8. The germline V gene encodes CDR1 MGHRA and CDR2 YSYEKL. The CDR3 spans 16 residues. The DNA for the CDR3 is TGCGCCAGCAGCCAAGAAGGGTCAGGGGGGCCCTATGGCTACACCTTC. Translating it yields CASSQEGSGGPYGYTF.

The gene calls are TRBV6-5 and TRBJ1-6; possibly TRBD1 for D (5 bases). Trimming pared 2 bases from V and 7 bases from J, leaving 18 bases between. Germline lookup yields CDR1 MNHEY and CDR2 SVGAGI. The CDR3 is made up of 17 amino acids. The CDR3 nucleotides are TGTGCCAGCAGTTACCATTTTACCGGGACGGCAAATTCACCCCTCCACTTT. Its translation is CASSYHFTGTANSPLHF.

For the CDR3, the DNA is TGCAGTGCTAGGGCCGGCGGGTTTAACTATGGCTACACCTTC. Translated, it gives CSARAGGFNYGYTF. The chain has TRBV20-1 and TRBJ1-2, with no clear D. Germline CDR1 reads DFQATT; CDR2 reads SNEGSKA (reference sequence). This CDR3 contains 14 residues. The V end was cut by 3 bases, the J end by 1 base, with 12 bases between.

Points on this clonotype: Its ends do not fully match the called genes, so a read error is possible. The rearrangement joins TRBV4-3 to TRBJ2-1, with D tentatively TRBD2 (6 bases). Near its end, the DNA agrees better with TRBJ2-7, so the J call may be wrong. The CDR3 extends over 14 amino acids. Germline V lookup: CDR1 LGHNA, CDR2 YSLEER. In DNA, the CDR3 is TGCGCCGGCAGCGCGAGCGGGTCCTACAATGAGCAGTACTTC. As protein: CAGSASGSYNEQYF.

This clonotype was detected only a few times. This chain connects TRBV20-1 to TRBJ2-1; maybe TRBD2 (7 bases). The CDR3 is 15 residues long. Germline V CDR1 and CDR2: DFQATT, SNEGSKA (reference sequence). V was pared by 6 bases and J by 7 bases, with 22 bases between. CDR3 region: CSAHLRGGAWNEQFF. The CDR3 coding sequence is TGCAGTGCCCATTTGAGAGGGGGGGCCTGGAATGAGCAGTTCTTC.

The chain links TRBV14 to TRBJ2-1; 11 positions agree with TRBD2. The CDR3 extends over 18 amino acids. Germline lookup yields CDR1 SGHDN and CDR2 FVKESK. V gave up 0 bases and J gave up 1 base; unmatched junction bases: 5. CDR3 nucleotide sequence: TGTGCCAGCAGCCAAGATAGGGGACTAGCGGTGTCCTACAATGAGCAGTTCTTC. Its translation is CASSQDRGLAVSYNEQFF. The entire variable domain, with the rest obtained from reference TRBV14 and TRBJ2-1, is as follows: EAGVTQFPSHSVIEKGQTVTLRCDPISGHDNLYWYRRVMGKEIKFLLHFVKESKQDESGMPNNRFLAERTGGTYSTLKVQPAELEDSGVYFCASSQDRGLAVSYNEQFFGPGTRLTVL.

J is TRBJ2-3 and V is TRBV6-1; TRBD2 matches 7 bases. The CDR3 length is 15 residues. V trimming: 6 bases; J trimming: 0 bases; junction bases outside the gene matches: 6. Per germline, CDR1 MNHNS and CDR2 SASEGT. The CDR3 sequence: CASRKGGGSTDTQYF. In DNA form, the CDR3 reads TGTGCCAGCAGGAAGGGCGGGGGAAGCACAGATACGCAGTATTTT.

This sequence joins TRBV15 and TRBJ2-5; no definite D call. CDR1 is LNHNV, CDR2 YYDKDF, per germline (reference sequence). V was pared by 8 bases and J by 5 bases, with 12 bases between. The CDR3 is made up of 12 amino acids. CDR3 nucleotide sequence: TGTGCCACCTCTGGTAGTACGGAGACCCAGTACTTC. It specifies CATSGSTETQYF. Full variable domain (remainder filled in from reference TRBV15 and TRBJ2-5): DAMVIQNPRYQVTQFGKPVTLSCSQTLNHNVMYWYQQKSSQAPKLLFHYYDKDFNNEADTPDNFQSRRPNTSFCFLDIRSPGLGDTAMYLCATSGSTETQYFGPGTRLLVL.